This T cell receptor (beta chain) was sequenced for a study of cytomegalovirus exposure and HLA in healthy donors. The germline V gene encodes CDR1 SSHAT and CDR2 FNYEAQ (reference sequence). The CDR3 runs to 14 residues. J gave up 6 bases and V 6 bases, and 10 bases lay outside the gene matches. Use of 60 Vbeta and 13 Jbeta primers characterized the PCR. Assay used: immunoSEQ multiplex PCR; TCRdb lists only in-frame clones, some missing. The sample lists over 75,000 clones, around four fifths seen once, with around 7.8% in the top ten. Sequencing was carried out using PBMCs. The chain recombines TRBV7-7 with TRBJ2-7; 8 bases are shared with TRBD1. This clonotype was sampled from a man aged 50 or older in good health and CMV-seropositive. CDR3 loop: CASSPQGASVEQYF. CDR3 DNA sequence: TGTGCCAGCAGTCCGCAGGGGGCGTCAGTCGAGCAGTACTTC.